This T cell receptor (beta chain) was sequenced during a study of blood T cell repertoires in COVID-19 (dated by TCRdb to 2018 to 2020). Looking at the study overall: Collaborator samples came from the United States, Italy and Spain and covered acute and convalescent phases of COVID-19. The prospective study material was composed of cDNA or gDNA derived from T cells, B-cell-depleted T cells, or PBMCs. The dataset comprised deeply sampled blood TCRbeta repertoires from subjects exposed to, actively infected with, or recovered from COVID-19. The repertoires were released in a freely available public database intended as a resource for research on the immune response to SARS-CoV-2. Samples came from the ongoing ImmuneRACE study (first 160 participants) plus 1,254 subjects from 6 global collaborators. The sample metadata nearly always contained a de-identified subject ID, COVID-19 status, age in years and sex. Where available, HLA class I and class II types were obtained from metadata supplied by the sample provider rather than from assay-based typing. Broader findings and caveats from the paper: How much clinical and demographic metadata was included differed by source and by participant, and the metadata was provided uncurated.

Notes on this clone: The antigen it recognizes is unknown. No much larger clonotype is one base removed from it; base qualities were not supplied.

One collaborating source in Seattle enrolled patients while the patients were actively infected and followed the patients over time throughout the course of disease. Whole blood was collected in K2EDTA tubes by collaborating institutions according to the institutions' own protocols. Collaborator samples were shipped for TCRbeta analysis as frozen whole blood, isolated PBMCs, or DNA extracted from either sample type. TCRbeta CDR3 regions were amplified from genomic DNA by means of the immunoSEQ Assay, a bias-controlled multiplex PCR. On the study's bioinformatics: Within the assay, amplification of reference gene primers was used to estimate how many nucleated cells each sample contained. To quantify the absolute abundance of each unique TCRbeta CDR3 rearrangement, sequence reads were collapsed and filtered. For each sample, productive Simpson clonality was calculated as the square root of Simpson's diversity index over productive rearrangements. Sourced from immuneACCESS, this table was stored by TCRdb with only in-frame sequences that have V and J called. A share of the clones is absent; for the studies checked, an unresolved V gene accounts for under half, and the remainder has no known explanation. The D gene and trimming were derived from the DNA, and the V and J assignments and clone size from that table. This sample lists approximately 170,000 clones; around four fifths were detected once. The ten largest clones add up to roughly 2.5% of the sample.

The sample comprised peripheral blood. This TCR was recovered from a woman older than 75 with COVID-19, enrolled during active disease.

The CDR3 protein: CASSQGVGAFF. The nucleotides are TGTGCCAGCAGCCAGGGGGTAGGGGCTTTCTTT. This sequence uses TRBV11-1 and TRBJ1-1; TRBD1 fits 7 bases in the junction. The CDR3, from cysteine to phenylalanine, totals 11 residues. Only CDR3 DNA remains: 33 bases, in frame from the first base. V ends up 5 bases short and J 11 bases short, with an unmatched junction base count of 5. The germline V gene (reference sequence) provides CDR1 SGHAT and CDR2 FQDESV.